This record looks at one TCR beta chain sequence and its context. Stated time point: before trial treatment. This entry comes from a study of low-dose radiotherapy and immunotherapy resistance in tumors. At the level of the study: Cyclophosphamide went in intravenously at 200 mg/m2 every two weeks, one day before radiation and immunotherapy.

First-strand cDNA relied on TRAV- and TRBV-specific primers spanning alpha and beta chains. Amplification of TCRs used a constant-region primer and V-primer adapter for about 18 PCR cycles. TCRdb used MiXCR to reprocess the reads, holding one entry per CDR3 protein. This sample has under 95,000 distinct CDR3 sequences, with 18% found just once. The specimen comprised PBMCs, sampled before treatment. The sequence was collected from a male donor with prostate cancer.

CDR3 in DNA: TGTGCCAGCAGCATACAGGGGGGGACTGAAGCTTTCTTT. Its translation: CASSIQGGTEAFF. This chain joins TRBV5-3 and TRBJ1-1; 8 nucleotides match TRBD1. TRBV5-3 falls under the ORF class, with uncertain function. The CDR3 is 13 residues long. Trimming at V came to 8 bases and at J to 5 bases, leaving 8 bases not matched to a gene.